This T cell receptor beta chain appears in the sequencing data of a study of human T cells and chemical hapten exposure (dated by TCRdb to about 2021). A note on the overall study: For sensitization, 2% DPC in acetone was applied to an approximately 2 cm by approximately 2 cm area of upper inner arm skin. Libraries were pooled for sequencing, and variation in per-sample TCR yields was attributed mainly to small differences in library volumes within the pool. Patch testing on the upper back used Finn chambers containing 0.01% DPC, with scoring done after 6 days according to International Contact Dermatitis Research Group standards. Patients additionally received weekly therapeutic DPC doses to the scalp throughout the approximately 25-week study period. For TCR sequencing, blood came from 25 to 35 alopecia patients at anywhere from one to four time points (pre-sensitization, 2, 6 and 24 weeks). The mostly female patient cohort included alopecia areata with under or over 50% scalp involvement, alopecia totalis and alopecia universalis. In alopecia patients, the study followed how the peripheral blood TCR repertoire changed in vivo over primary and secondary sensitization to diphenylcyclopropenone (DPC), a hapten. Blood samples were taken from patients before sensitization (week 0) and then at 2, 6 and about 24 weeks after DPC sensitization.

The full study reports these points: Compared with pre-sensitization or healthy control sets, expanded TCRs formed significantly more large CDR3 similarity clusters, which is consistent with antigen-driven responses. DPC sensitization did not change the number of TCRs with a frequency above 1 in 1000, and there was no evidence of changes in global repertoire structure. Alopecia, a presumed autoimmune disease, was present in all patients, so the immune response of the patients might differ from that of healthy individuals. After repeated subsampling, the strength of the expansion versus patch-test correlation and the threshold at which it became significant changed. Patch test score was positively correlated with the number of PT1 expanded TCRs, with significance at thresholds 8, 16 and 32 but not at 4.

Trimming accounts for 6 bases at V and 9 bases at J, while the number of junction bases matched to no gene is 12. Inclusive of the bounding cysteine and phenylalanine, the CDR3 is 16 residues long. The DNA shown is the 48-base CDR3, in frame from base 1. The method behind the library was RACE. Sequencing used a NextSeq 500. Library preparation attached unique molecular identifiers to individual cDNA molecules for quantitative, reproducible TCR counting. From each blood RNA sample, both TCR alpha and TCR beta chains were sequenced. The study's processing was this. A median of around 96,000 TCRs per sample was observed, with a range of about 20,000 to 750,000. The Decombinator software suite was used to annotate the V, J and CDR3 of the TCR reads. For PS versus PT1 abundance plots, all samples were subsampled to the same number of TCRs (28,000). TCRs were defined as expanded if absent before sensitization and observed at least eight times at the 2-week time point. TCRdb reprocessing: public reads trimmed at Q25 with fastp, clones called with MiXCR, in-frame beta chains kept. Duplicate CDR3 protein sequences are folded into a single record with the most common DNA and genes. TCRdb's processing, not the study's, gives the V and J calls here. For this sample there are under 200,000 distinct CDR3 sequences; approximately 14% appear just once. The ten top clones hold 1.5% to 2% of the sample.

The meaning of the sample's time point label: patch test 1, 2 weeks after DPC sensitization. In the paper's terms, the treatment or condition label means: therapeutic diphenylcyclopropenone sensitization with weekly scalp DPC. At every patch-test visit, the blood draw took place before the patch test was put on. Eligible patients were aged 18 to 70, diagnosed with alopecia, deemed suitable for DPC therapy, and excluded if pregnant. Total RNA was isolated from unfractionated whole blood collected in Tempus Blood RNA tubes. Points on this clonotype: Its antigen has not been determined. The input lacks base qualities; no much larger clone sits a single base away.

This sample comprised whole blood, obtained in connection with sensitization to the hapten diphenylcyclopropenone (DPC). The receptor's source is a young woman with alopecia areata. Some clones in this sample may be carry-over from other donors' samples. The chain is encoded by TRBV12-3 or TRBV12-4 joined to TRBJ1-5; TRBD1 aligns with 12 central bases. For the CDR3, the sequence is CASSPRDRGLVWPQHF. The nucleotide sequence is TGTGCCAGCAGCCCCCGGGACAGGGGGCTGGTTTGGCCCCAGCATTTT.